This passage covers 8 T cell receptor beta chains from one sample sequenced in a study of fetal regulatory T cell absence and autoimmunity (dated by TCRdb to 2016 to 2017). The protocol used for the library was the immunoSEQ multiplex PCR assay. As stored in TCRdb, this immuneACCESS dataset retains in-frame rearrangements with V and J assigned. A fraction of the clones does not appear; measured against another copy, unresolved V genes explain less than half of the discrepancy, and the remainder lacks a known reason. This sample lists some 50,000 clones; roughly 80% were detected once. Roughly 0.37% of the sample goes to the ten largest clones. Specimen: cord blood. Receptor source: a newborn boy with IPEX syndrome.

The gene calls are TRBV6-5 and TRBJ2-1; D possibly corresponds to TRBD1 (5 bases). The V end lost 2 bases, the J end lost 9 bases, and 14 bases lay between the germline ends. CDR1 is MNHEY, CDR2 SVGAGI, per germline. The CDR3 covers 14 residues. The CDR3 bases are TGTGCCAGCAGTTACAGGGGCCATTCCCGTGAGCAGTTCTTC. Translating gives CASSYRGHSREQFF.

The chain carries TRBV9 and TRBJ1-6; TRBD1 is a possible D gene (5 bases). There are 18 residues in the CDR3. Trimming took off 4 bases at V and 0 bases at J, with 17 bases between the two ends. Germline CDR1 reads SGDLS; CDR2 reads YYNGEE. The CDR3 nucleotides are TGTGCCAGCAGCCCCCGCTATGACAGTTTCTCCTATAATTCACCCCTCCACTTT. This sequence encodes CASSPRYDSFSYNSPLHF.

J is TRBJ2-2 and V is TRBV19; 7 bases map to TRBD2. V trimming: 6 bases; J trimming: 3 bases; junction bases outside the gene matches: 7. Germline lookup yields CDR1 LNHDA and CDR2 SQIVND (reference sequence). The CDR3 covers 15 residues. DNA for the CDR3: TGTGCCAGTAGGAGGGCGGGGAGGGACACCGGGGAGCTGTTTTTT. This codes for CASRRAGRDTGELFF.

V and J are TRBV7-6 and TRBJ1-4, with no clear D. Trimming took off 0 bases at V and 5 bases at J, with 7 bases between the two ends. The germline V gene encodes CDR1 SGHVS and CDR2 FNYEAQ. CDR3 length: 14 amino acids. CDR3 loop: CASSLAGLNEKLFF. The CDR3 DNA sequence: TGTGCCAGCAGCTTAGCGGGTCTAAATGAAAAACTGTTTTTT. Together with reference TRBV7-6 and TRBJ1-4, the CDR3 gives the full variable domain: GAGVSQSPRYKVTKRGQDVALRCDPISGHVSLYWYRQALGQGPEFLTYFNYEAQQDKSGLPNDRFSAERPEGSISTLTIQRTEQRDSAMYRCASSLAGLNEKLFFGSGTQLSVL.

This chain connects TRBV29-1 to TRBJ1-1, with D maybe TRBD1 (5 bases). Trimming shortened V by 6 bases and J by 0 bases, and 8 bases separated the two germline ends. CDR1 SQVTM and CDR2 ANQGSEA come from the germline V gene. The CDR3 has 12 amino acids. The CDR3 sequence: CSVLGLNTEAFF. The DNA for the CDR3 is TGCAGCGTCCTGGGACTGAACACTGAAGCTTTCTTT.

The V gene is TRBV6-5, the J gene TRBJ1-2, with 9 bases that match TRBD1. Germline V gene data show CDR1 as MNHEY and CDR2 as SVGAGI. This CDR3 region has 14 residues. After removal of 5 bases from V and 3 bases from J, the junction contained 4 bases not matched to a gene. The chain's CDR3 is CASSPGTGYYGYTF. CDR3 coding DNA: TGTGCCAGCAGTCCCGGGACAGGGTACTATGGCTACACCTTC.

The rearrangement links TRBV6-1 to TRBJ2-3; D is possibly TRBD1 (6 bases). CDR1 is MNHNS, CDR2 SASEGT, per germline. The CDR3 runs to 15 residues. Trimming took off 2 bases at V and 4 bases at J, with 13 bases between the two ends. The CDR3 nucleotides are TGTGCCAGCAGTGAATTAACAGGGCGGCCAGATACGCAGTATTTT. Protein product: CASSELTGRPDTQYF.

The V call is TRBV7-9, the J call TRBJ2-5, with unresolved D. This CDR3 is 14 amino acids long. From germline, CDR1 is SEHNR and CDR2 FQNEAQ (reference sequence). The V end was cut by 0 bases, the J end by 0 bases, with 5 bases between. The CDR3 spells CASSLASYQETQYF. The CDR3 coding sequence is TGTGCCAGCAGCTTAGCGAGCTACCAAGAGACCCAGTACTTC.